This TCR beta chain was documented in a study of resident and recirculating memory T cells in vitiligo. No change in lesions over the prior 6 months defined stable disease. Whole-study findings and limits: No single dominant TCR clone appeared; lesion clonality varied.

Concerning this clone: What it binds is unknown.

Assay used: immunoSEQ multiplex PCR; TCRdb lists only in-frame clones, some missing. The table records about 45,000 clones, around 90% of them present only once. Germline assignment: CDR1 SGDLS and CDR2 YYNGEE. This CDR3 is 15 amino acids long. V lost 3 bases and J 0 bases, leaving 10 bases between the germline ends. The specimen sequenced was blood. The clonotype comes from a male donor with vitiligo. The rearrangement joins TRBV9 to TRBJ1-3, with D tentatively TRBD1 (6 bases). The CDR3 DNA reads as TGTGCCAGCAGCGCGACAGGCTACTCTGGAAACACCATATATTTT. It translates to CASSATGYSGNTIYF.